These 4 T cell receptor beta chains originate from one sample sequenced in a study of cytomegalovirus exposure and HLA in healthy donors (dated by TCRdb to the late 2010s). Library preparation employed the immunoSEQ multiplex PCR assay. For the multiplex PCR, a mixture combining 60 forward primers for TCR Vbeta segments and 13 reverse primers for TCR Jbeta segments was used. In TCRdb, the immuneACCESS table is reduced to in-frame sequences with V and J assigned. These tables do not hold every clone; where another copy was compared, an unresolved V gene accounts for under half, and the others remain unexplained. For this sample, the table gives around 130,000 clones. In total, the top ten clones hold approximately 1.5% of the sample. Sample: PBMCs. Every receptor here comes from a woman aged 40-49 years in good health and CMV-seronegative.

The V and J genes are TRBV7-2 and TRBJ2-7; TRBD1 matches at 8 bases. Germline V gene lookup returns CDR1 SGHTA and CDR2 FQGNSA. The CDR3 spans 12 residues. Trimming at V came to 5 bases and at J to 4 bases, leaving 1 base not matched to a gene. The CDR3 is CASSRQGYEQYF. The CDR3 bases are TGTGCCAGCAGCCGACAGGGGTACGAGCAGTACTTC.

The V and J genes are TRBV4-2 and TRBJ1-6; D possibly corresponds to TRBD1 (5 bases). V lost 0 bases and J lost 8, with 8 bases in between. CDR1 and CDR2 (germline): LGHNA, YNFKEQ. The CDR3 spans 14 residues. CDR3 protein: CASSQDGGDSPLHF. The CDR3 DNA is TGTGCCAGCAGCCAAGACGGGGGGGATTCACCCCTCCACTTT.

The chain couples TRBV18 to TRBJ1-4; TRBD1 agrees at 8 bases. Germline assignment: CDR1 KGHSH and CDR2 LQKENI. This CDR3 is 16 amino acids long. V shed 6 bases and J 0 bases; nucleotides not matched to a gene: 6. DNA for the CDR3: TGTGCCAGCTCTCGAGGACAGGGTGCAACTAATGAAAAACTGTTTTTT. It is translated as CASSRGQGATNEKLFF.

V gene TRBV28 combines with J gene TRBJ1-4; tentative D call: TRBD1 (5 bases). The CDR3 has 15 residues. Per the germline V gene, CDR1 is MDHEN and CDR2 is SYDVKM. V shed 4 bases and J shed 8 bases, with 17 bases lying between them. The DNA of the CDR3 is TGTGCCAGCAGTTCTCCGGACATAACCTGGGAAAAACTGTTTTTT. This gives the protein CASSSPDITWEKLFF.